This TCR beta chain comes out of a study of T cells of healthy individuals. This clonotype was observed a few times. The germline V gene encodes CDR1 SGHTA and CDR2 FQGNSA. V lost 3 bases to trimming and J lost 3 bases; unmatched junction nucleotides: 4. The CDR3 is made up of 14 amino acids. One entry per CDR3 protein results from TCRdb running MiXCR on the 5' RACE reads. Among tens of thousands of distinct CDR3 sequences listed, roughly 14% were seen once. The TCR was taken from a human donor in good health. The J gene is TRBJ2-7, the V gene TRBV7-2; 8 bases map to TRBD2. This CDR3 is CASSFGTRRYEQYF. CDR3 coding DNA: TGTGCCAGCAGCTTTGGGACTAGGCGCTACGAGCAGTACTTC. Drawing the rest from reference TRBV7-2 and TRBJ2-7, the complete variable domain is GAGVSQSPSNKVTEKGKDVELRCDPISGHTALYWYRQSLGQGLEFLIYFQGNSAPDKSGLPSDRFSAERTGGSVSTLTIQRTQQEDSAVYLCASSFGTRRYEQYFGPGTRLTVT.